This TCR beta chain was sequenced in a study of blood T cells in healthy people across ages. Unmatched junction bases numbered 6, after V lost 4 bases and J lost 4 bases. The germline gives CDR1 LGHDT, CDR2 YNNKEL (reference sequence). This CDR3 has 15 residues. With a J-beta primer mix and a sample-barcoded 5' primer, a second PCR ran roughly 7 to 11 cycles. TCRdb re-derived calls from the 5' RACE reads in MiXCR, one entry per CDR3 protein. The table records fewer than 750,000 distinct CDR3 sequences, more than 45% of them present only once. The genes are TRBV3-1 and TRBJ1-4; 7 positions match TRBD1. Sequencing input: blood. The TCR comes from an elderly woman in good health. CDR3 sequence (DNA): TGTGCCAGCAGCCTTCGGACAGGTCGTAATGAAAAACTGTTTTTT. This gives the protein CASSLRTGRNEKLFF.